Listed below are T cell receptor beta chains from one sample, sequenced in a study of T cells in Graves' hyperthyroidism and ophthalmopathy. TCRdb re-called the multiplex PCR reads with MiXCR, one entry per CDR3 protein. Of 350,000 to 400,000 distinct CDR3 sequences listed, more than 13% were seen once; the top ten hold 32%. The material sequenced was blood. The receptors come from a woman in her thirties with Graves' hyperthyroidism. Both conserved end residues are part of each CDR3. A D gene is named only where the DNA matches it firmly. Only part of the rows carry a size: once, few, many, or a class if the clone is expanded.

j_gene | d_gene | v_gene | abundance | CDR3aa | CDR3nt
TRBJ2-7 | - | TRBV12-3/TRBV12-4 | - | CASSLQVVNSYEQYF | TGTGCCAGCAGTTTACAGGTGGTCAACTCCTACGAGCAGTACTTC
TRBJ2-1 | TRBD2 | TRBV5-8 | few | CASTAGRNEQFF | TGTGCCAGCACCGCCGGGAGGAATGAGCAGTTCTTC
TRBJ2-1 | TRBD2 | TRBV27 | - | CASSSGLAGLYEQFF | TGTGCCAGCAGTTCGGGACTAGCGGGTTTATATGAGCAGTTCTTC
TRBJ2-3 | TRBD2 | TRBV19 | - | CASSTSAGGITDTQYF | TGTGCCAGTAGTACCTCCGCGGGGGGGATCACAGATACGCAGTATTTT
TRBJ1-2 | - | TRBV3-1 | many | CASSRSSEGNYGYTF | TGTGCCAGCAGCCGCAGCAGTGAGGGTAACTATGGCTACACCTTC
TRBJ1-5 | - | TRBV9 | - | CASSDNQNQPQHF | TGTGCCAGCAGCGACAATCAAAATCAGCCCCAGCATTTT
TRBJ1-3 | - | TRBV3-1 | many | CASSQDPTAGNTIYF | TGTGCCAGCAGCCAAGACCCAACGGCTGGAAACACCATATATTTT
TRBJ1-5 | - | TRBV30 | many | CAWSENYHSNQPQHF | TGTGCCTGGAGCGAGAATTACCATAGCAATCAGCCCCAGCATTTT
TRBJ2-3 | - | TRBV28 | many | CASSLSGKLAQYF | TGTGCCAGCAGTTTATCTGGGAAACTAGCACAGTATTTT
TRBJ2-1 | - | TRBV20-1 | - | CSAPRLERVYNEQFF | TGCAGTGCTCCCCGGTTGGAGCGGGTTTACAATGAGCAGTTCTTC
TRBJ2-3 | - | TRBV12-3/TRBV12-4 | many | CASSFFEVDTQYF | TGTGCCAGCAGCTTCTTCGAGGTAGATACGCAGTATTTT
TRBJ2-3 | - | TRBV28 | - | CASTTVFVTDTQYF | TGTGCCAGCACTACTGTCTTCGTGACAGATACGCAGTATTTT
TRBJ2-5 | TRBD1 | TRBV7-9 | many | CASSRNTGERQETQYF | TGTGCCAGCAGCAGAAATACAGGGGAGAGGCAAGAGACCCAGTACTTC
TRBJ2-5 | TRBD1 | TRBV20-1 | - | CSARDLDRFQETQYF | TGCAGTGCTAGAGATTTGGACAGGTTCCAAGAGACCCAGTACTTC
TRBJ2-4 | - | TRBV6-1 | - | CASSATEGNIQYF | TGTGCCAGCAGTGCTACAGAGGGAAACATTCAGTACTTC
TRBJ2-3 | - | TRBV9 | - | CASSVNWRFTDTQYF | TGTGCCAGCAGCGTAAATTGGCGGTTCACAGATACGCAGTATTTT
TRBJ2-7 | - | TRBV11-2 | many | CASSPPLVAGDEQYF | TGTGCCAGCAGCCCCCCGCTGGTCGCGGGCGACGAGCAGTACTTC
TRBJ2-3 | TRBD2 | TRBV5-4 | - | CASRGTSDTQYF | TGTGCCAGCCGGGGGACTAGCGATACGCAGTATTTT
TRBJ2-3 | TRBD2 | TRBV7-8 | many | CASSLTPVLAGDTQYF | TGTGCCAGCAGCTTAACCCCCGTACTAGCGGGAGATACGCAGTATTTT
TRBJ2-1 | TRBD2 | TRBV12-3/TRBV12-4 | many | CASSATSGRKEDEQFF | TGTGCCAGCAGTGCGACTAGCGGGAGGAAGGAGGATGAGCAGTTCTTC
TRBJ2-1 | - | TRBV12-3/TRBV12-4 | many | CASTSTPYNEQFF | TGTGCCAGCACCTCTACTCCCTACAATGAGCAGTTCTTC
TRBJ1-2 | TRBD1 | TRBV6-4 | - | CASSVSRGGNYGYTF | TGTGCCAGCAGTGTTAGTAGAGGGGGCAACTATGGCTACACCTTC
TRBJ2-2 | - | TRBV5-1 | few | CASSGFSGSIVSAGELVF | TGCGCCAGCAGCGGCTTTTCAGGGAGTATCGTTTCGGCCGGGGAGCTGGTTTTT
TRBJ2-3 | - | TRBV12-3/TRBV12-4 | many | CASSSTRSTDTQYF | TGTGCCAGCAGTTCAACAAGAAGCACAGATACGCAGTATTTT
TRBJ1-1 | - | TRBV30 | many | CAWKLDRTTEAFF | TGTGCCTGGAAACTTGACAGGACCACTGAAGCTTTCTTT
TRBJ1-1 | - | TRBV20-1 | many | CSARGQGRNTEAFF | TGCAGTGCTAGAGGCCAGGGGAGGAACACTGAAGCTTTCTTT
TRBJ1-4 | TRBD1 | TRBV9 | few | CASSTGQGATNEKLFF | TGTGCCAGCAGCACCGGACAGGGCGCAACTAATGAAAAACTGTTTTTT
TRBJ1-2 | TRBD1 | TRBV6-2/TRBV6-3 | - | CASSYAGTGVNYGYTF | TGTGCCAGCAGTTATGCCGGGACAGGGGTTAACTATGGCTACACCTTC
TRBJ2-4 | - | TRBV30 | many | CAWSGQGKNIQYF | TGTGCCTGGAGTGGGCAGGGTAAAAACATTCAGTACTTC
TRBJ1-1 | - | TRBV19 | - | CASNMGGLMNTEAFF | TGTGCCAGTAACATGGGGGGCCTGATGAACACTGAAGCTTTCTTT
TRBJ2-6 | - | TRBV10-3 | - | CAITSGEANVLTF | TGTGCCATCACCTCAGGGGAAGCCAACGTCCTGACTTTC
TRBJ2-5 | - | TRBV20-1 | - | CSARDVPGLNF | TGCAGTGCTAGGGATGTACCGGGGCTTAACTTC
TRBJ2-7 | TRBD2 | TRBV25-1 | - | CASSKSGAYEQYF | TGTGCCAGCAGTAAAAGCGGGGCGTACGAGCAGTACTTC
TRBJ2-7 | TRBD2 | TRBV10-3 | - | CAIRGTSGNSYEQYF | TGTGCCATCAGGGGGACTAGCGGGAACTCGTACGAGCAGTACTTC
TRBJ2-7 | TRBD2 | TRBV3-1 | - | CASSQVQTGTSGYEQYF | TGTGCCAGCAGCCAAGTTCAGACCGGGACTAGCGGCTACGAGCAGTACTTC
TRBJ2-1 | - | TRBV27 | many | CASSQGKRSDLYNEQFF | TGTGCCAGCAGCCAAGGAAAGCGTAGCGACCTATACAATGAGCAGTTCTTC
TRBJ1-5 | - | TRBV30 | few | CAVQAYSNQPQHF | TGTGCCGTCCAGGCCTATAGCAATCAGCCCCAGCATTTT
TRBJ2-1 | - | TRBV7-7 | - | CASSPVDSVSYNEQFF | TGTGCCAGCAGCCCTGTCGATTCAGTCTCCTACAATGAGCAGTTCTTC
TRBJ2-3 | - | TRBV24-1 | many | CATSGGSHRGDTQYF | TGTGCCACCAGTGGGGGTAGTCATCGCGGAGATACGCAGTATTTT
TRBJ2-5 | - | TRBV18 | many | CASSPSSFETQYF | TGTGCCAGCTCACCATCAAGTTTCGAGACCCAGTACTTC
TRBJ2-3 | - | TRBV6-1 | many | CASSGEKLAWADTQYF | TGTGCCAGCAGTGGAGAAAAGTTGGCTTGGGCAGATACGCAGTATTTT
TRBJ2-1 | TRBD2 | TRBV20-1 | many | CSAREPGGYLNEQFF | TGCAGTGCTAGAGAACCGGGAGGGTACCTCAATGAGCAGTTCTTC
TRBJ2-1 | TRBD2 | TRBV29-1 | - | CSVPGLAIMADEQFF | TGCAGCGTCCCCGGACTAGCTATCATGGCGGATGAGCAGTTCTTC
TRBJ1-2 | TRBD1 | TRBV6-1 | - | CASPNVGQGNYGYTF | TGTGCCAGCCCGAATGTGGGACAGGGGAACTATGGCTACACCTTC
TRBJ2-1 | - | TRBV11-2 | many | CASSPIWGGRIVYEQFF | TGTGCCAGCAGCCCCATCTGGGGGGGGCGTATTGTCTATGAGCAGTTCTTC
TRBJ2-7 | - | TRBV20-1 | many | CSASGRNYEQYF | TGCAGTGCTAGCGGGAGAAACTACGAGCAGTACTTC
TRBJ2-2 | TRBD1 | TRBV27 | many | CASSSGGTGELFF | TGTGCCAGCTCGTCAGGGGGCACCGGGGAGCTGTTTTTT
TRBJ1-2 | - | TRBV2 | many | CASKEEFGYTF | TGTGCCTCCAAAGAGGAATTTGGCTACACCTTC
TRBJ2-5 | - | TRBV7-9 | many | CASSLSRGVQETQYF | TGTGCCAGCAGCTTGAGCAGGGGAGTCCAGGAGACCCAGTACTTC
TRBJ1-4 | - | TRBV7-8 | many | CASSLTNTAGLFEKLFF | TGTGCCAGCAGCTTGACAAACACCGCGGGTTTGTTTGAAAAACTGTTTTTT
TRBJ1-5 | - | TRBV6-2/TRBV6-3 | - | CASTRGTRPQHF | TGTGCCAGCACCAGAGGGACTCGGCCCCAGCATTTT
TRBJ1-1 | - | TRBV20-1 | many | CSARDSFGSQAEAFF | TGCAGTGCTAGAGATTCGTTTGGGAGCCAGGCTGAAGCTTTCTTT
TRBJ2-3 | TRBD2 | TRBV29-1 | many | CSVEGVAGESYTDTQYF | TGCAGCGTTGAGGGGGTAGCGGGAGAGTCTTACACAGATACGCAGTATTTT